This TCR beta chain was recovered during a study of Graves' ophthalmopathy and Graves' hyperthyroidism. Transcripts of RNA were the source for amplifying TCR beta CDR3 regions. HTBI primers primed a first-round RT-PCR, and a second-round multiplex PCR followed. TCRdb itself ran the multiplex PCR reads through MiXCR, one entry per CDR3 protein. Of about 240,000 distinct CDR3 sequences detected, around 45% appear once; the ten largest clones hold approximately 51%. Broader study findings: For separating ophthalmopathy from stable hyperthyroidism, a 13-signature model gave almost 90% sensitivity and 81.08% specificity. Blood also carried most expanded thyroid clonotypes exceeding 0.001 frequency.

There are a few counts of this clonotype. Its antigen is unknown. Every ophthalmopathy donor presented moderate-to-severe activity, CAS ≥3, NOSPECS ≥4 and duration under 3 months. V lost 1 base and J lost 6; bases outside the gene matches: 2. Germline V gene sequence: CDR1 SGHTA, CDR2 FQGNSA. CDR3 length equals 14 residues. The genes are TRBV7-2 and TRBJ2-7; 11 bases are shared with TRBD2. This TCR was recovered from an adult man with Graves' ophthalmopathy. Sequencing used peripheral blood. In DNA form, the CDR3 reads TGTGCCAGCAGCTTAGGACTAGCGGGGCTCGAGCAGTACTTC. Translated, it gives CASSLGLAGLEQYF.